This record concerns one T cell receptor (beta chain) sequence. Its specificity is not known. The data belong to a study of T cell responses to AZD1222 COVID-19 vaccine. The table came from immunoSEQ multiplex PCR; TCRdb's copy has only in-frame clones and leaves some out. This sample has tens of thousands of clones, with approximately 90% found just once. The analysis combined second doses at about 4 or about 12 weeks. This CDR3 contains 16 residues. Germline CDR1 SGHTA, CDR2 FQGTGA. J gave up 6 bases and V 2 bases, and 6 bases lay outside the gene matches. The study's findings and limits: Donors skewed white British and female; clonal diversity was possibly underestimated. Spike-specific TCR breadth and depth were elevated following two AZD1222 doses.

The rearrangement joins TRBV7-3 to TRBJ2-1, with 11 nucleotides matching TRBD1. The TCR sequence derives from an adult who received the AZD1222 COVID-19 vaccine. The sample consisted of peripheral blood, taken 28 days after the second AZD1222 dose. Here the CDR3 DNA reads TGTGCCAGCAGCTTATTAGGACAGGGGGCGGTCAATGAGCAGTTCTTC. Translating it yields CASSLLGQGAVNEQFF.